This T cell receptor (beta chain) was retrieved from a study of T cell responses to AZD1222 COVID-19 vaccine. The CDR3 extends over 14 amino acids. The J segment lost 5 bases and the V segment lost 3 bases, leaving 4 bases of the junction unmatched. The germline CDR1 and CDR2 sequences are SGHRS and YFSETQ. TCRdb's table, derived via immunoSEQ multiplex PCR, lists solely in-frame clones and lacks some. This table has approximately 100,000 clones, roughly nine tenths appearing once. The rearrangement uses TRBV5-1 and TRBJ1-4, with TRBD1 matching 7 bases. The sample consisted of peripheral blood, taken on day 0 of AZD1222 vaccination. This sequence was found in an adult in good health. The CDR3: CASSSTGSNEKLFF. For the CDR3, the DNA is TGCGCCAGCAGCTCGACAGGGTCGAATGAAAAACTGTTTTTT. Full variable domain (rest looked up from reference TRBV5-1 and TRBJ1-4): KAGVTQTPRYLIKTRGQQVTLSCSPISGHRSVSWYQQTPGQGLQFLFEYFSETQRNKGNFPGRFSGRQFSNSRSEMNVSTLELGDSALYLCASSSTGSNEKLFFGSGTQLSVL.